This T cell receptor beta chain is drawn from a study of brain T cells in children with intractable seizures. Notes on the study in general: Absence of clones before surgery may stem from lower sequencing depth.

This clone was seen once. Its cognate antigen is unknown. The CDR3 contains 15 residues. CDR1 and CDR2 from the germline V gene are MNHEY and SVGAGI. V lost 5 bases to trimming and J lost 5 bases; unmatched junction nucleotides: 8. Method: immunoSEQ multiplex PCR; TCRdb's copy keeps in-frame clones and lacks some. The sample shows over 95,000 clones, under 95% of them seen only once. The receptor comes from a boy less than two years old with hemimegalencephaly and intractable seizures. Sequenced material: peripheral blood, taken at surgery. The V and J genes are TRBV6-5 and TRBJ2-7; the match to TRBD2 covers 11 bases. The CDR3 spells CASSTNSGRANEQYF. In DNA, the CDR3 is TGTGCCAGCAGTACCAATAGCGGGAGGGCCAACGAGCAGTACTTC.